This T cell receptor (beta chain) was retrieved from a study of blood T cell repertoires in COVID-19 (dated by TCRdb to the early 2020s). Regarding the study in general: Samples covering the acute and convalescent phases of COVID-19 were provided by collaborators in the United States, Italy and Spain. The prospective study material was composed of cDNA or gDNA derived from T cells, B-cell-depleted T cells, or PBMCs. The dataset comprised deeply sampled blood TCRbeta repertoires from subjects exposed to, actively infected with, or recovered from COVID-19. The samples were drawn from two sources: the first 160 participants of the ongoing ImmuneRACE study, and fewer than 1,500 subjects contributed by 6 global collaborators. Where available, HLA class I and class II types were obtained from metadata supplied by the sample provider rather than from assay-based typing. A de-identified subject ID, COVID-19 status, age in years and sex were almost always included in the sample metadata. The repertoires were released in a freely available public database meant as a resource for research on the immune response to SARS-CoV-2. Broad study findings and their caveats: Clinical and demographic metadata were provided uncurated, with the amount varying by source and participant.

The CDR3 contains 11 residues, cysteine and phenylalanine counted. The sequence is cut down to CDR3 DNA, 33 bases in frame from base 1. CDR1 SGHKS and CDR2 YYEKEE were looked up in the germline V gene (reference sequence). V and J are truncated by 7 bases and 3 bases respectively, leaving an intervening sequence of 8 bases. TCRbeta CDR3 regions were amplified from genomic DNA using the immunoSEQ Assay, a bias-controlled multiplex PCR. As for how the authors treated the data: The number of nucleated cells in each sample was estimated by amplification of reference gene primers within the assay. To quantify the absolute abundance of each unique TCRbeta CDR3 rearrangement, sequence reads were collapsed and filtered. For each sample, productive Simpson clonality was calculated by taking the square root of Simpson's diversity index across productive rearrangements. This is the immuneACCESS table as TCRdb keeps it, with only in-frame sequences that have V and J called. A part of the clones is gone; compared with another copy, unresolved V genes explain less than half, and the rest is unexplained. Clone size and V and J calls were adopted from that table, with D and trimming inferred from the DNA. The sample includes roughly 110,000 clones, with roughly four fifths observed a single time. Of the sample, 6.2% falls within the top ten clones.

In Seattle, one collaborating source enrolled patients while the infection was active and tracked those patients longitudinally over the course of disease. Each collaborating institution followed its own protocols to collect whole blood in K2EDTA tubes. For TCRbeta analysis, collaborators shipped samples as frozen whole blood, isolated PBMCs, or DNA extracted from either of those sample types. This clone was picked up a small number of times. No antigen is known for it. No base quality information exists; no much larger clone differs at one position. The sequencing input was peripheral blood. This receptor chain uses TRBV5-5 and TRBJ2-7; the D gene is perhaps TRBD1, from 6 matching bases. The sequence was obtained from a man older than 75 with COVID-19, enrolled during active disease. The nucleotide sequence reads as follows: TGTGCCAGCGGGGACAACTACGAGCAGTACTTC. It is translated as CASGDNYEQYF.